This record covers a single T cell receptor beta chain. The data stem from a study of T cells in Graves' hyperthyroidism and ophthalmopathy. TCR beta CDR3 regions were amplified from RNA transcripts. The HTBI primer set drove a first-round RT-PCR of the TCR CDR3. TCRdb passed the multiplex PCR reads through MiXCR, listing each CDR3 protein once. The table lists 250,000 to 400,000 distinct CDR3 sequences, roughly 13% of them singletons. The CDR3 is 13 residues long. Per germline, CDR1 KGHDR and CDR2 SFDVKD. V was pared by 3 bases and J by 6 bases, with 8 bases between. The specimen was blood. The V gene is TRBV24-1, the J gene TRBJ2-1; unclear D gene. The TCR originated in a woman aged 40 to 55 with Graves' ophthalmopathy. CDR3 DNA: TGTGCCACCAGTGATGCCAGACGCAATGAGCAGTTCTTC. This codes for CATSDARRNEQFF.